This passage covers 2 T cell receptor beta chains from one sample sequenced in a study of Ad26.COV2.S vaccination and SARS-CoV-2 variants. The table came from immunoSEQ multiplex PCR; TCRdb's copy has only in-frame clones and leaves some out. The profile covers 250,000 to 300,000 clones, with around 87% appearing a single time and around 3.5% taken by the ten largest. Treatment defined: over 15 received Ad26.COV2.S at low or high dose, single or two shots; roughly 5 received placebo; per-sample allocation not given. The investigators took samples on day 63 after the first vaccine or placebo injection. The material was peripheral blood, obtained in a trial of Ad26.COV2.S vaccine versus placebo. The origin of the receptors is a person between 18 and 65 years old who received the Ad26.COV2.S COVID-19 vaccine or a placebo.

The rearrangement joins TRBV15 to TRBJ2-3; no reliable D call. The germline gives CDR1 LNHNV, CDR2 YYDKDF (reference sequence). The V and J ends lost 1 base and 4 bases respectively, with 3 bases between them. This CDR3 spans 12 amino acids. CDR3 DNA sequence: TGTGCCACCAGCAGAGGCGCAGATACGCAGTATTTT. This codes for CATSRGADTQYF.

This clone was recorded only once. Distinct nucleotide sequences in the sample also encode this CDR3. The chain uses TRBV2 and TRBJ1-1; perhaps TRBD1 as D (5 bases). The germline V gene has CDR1 SNHLY and CDR2 FYNNEI. Trimming removed 2 bases from V and 2 bases from J, with 6 bases in between. The length of the CDR3 is 13 residues. CDR3 protein: CASSEQGNTEAFF. CDR3 nucleotide sequence: TGTGCCAGCAGTGAACAGGGAAACACTGAAGCTTTCTTT.